This T cell receptor beta chain was recovered during a study of blood T cell repertoires in COVID-19. CDR3 length equals 15 residues. Germline values: CDR1 SGHTA, CDR2 FQGNSA. V shed 4 bases, J shed 2 bases, and the junction held 8 bases outside the gene matches. Only in-frame clones appear in the TCRdb table, and some are missing; sequencing was by immunoSEQ multiplex PCR. The repertoire holds roughly 100,000 clones, with 85% as singletons. The chain employs TRBV7-2 and TRBJ2-7, with 7 nucleotides matching TRBD1. What was sequenced was peripheral blood. The receptor comes from an older woman with active or convalescent COVID-19. CDR3: CASSSNPGQTYEQYF. The CDR3 DNA is TGTGCCAGCAGCTCCAACCCGGGACAGACCTACGAGCAGTACTTC.